This is a list of T cell receptor beta chains from one sample in a study of Graves' ophthalmopathy and Graves' hyperthyroidism. TCRdb recomputed calls from the multiplex PCR reads with MiXCR, one row per CDR3 protein. The data show fewer than 250,000 distinct CDR3 sequences, approximately 29% seen once. Sequenced: peripheral blood. These receptors all come from a man aged 50 to 59 with Graves' ophthalmopathy. Both conserved end residues are part of each CDR3. Rows may omit the clone size; those that give it use once, few, many or a size class.

CASRQTFTTYEQYF,TRBV6-1,.
CASSEGEGYGYTF,TRBV2,many
CSASPPGGRAGNTIYF,TRBV20-1,many
CASSGQGNQPQHF,TRBV5-6,many
CASSQRGSYGSTEAFF,TRBV4-1,many
CATSDARRNQETQYF,TRBV24-1,many
CASHGQPATDEQYF,TRBV6-1,.
CASSLPGPPYGTGELFF,TRBV7-2,many
CSVVFRAGETQYF,TRBV29-1,many
CASSQDRVDSYGYTF,TRBV4-3,many
CASSPPRGLAGGGTYEQYF,TRBV28,many
CAWSVQAPSYEQYF,TRBV30,.
CASTDGETQYF,TRBV6-1,.
CSVEPDRAGGAFF,TRBV29-1,.
CASSTTSGWGGELFF,TRBV19,many
CASSDGVSTEAFF,TRBV6-1,.
CSARDMRVTNTGELFF,TRBV20-1,many
CASSAGLNTEAFF,TRBV10-2,many
CASGASTGLNTEAFF,TRBV28,.
CASSLELTVNTEAFF,TRBV7-9,many
CASSIGEGLDIQYF,TRBV19,many
CSVVAGIGETQYF,TRBV29-1,many